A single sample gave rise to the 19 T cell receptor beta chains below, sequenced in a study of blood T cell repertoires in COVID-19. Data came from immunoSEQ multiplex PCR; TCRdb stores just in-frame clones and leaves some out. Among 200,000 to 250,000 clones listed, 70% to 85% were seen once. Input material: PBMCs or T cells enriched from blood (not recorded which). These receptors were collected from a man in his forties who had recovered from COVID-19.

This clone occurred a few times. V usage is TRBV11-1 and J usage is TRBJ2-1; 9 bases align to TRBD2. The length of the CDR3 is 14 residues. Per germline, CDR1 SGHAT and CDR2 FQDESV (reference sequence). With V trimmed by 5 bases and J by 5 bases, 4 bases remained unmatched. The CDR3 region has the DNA TGTGCCAGCAGCCAGACTAGCGGACACAATGAGCAGTTCTTC. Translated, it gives CASSQTSGHNEQFF.

DNA for the CDR3: TGTGCCAGAGGGGACAGTAATGGCTACACCTTC. The encoded protein is CARGDSNGYTF. The chain links TRBV2 to TRBJ1-2, with 7 positions matching TRBD1. V shed 9 bases, J shed 6 bases, and the junction held 4 bases outside the gene matches. There are 11 residues in the CDR3. The germline gives CDR1 SNHLY, CDR2 FYNNEI.

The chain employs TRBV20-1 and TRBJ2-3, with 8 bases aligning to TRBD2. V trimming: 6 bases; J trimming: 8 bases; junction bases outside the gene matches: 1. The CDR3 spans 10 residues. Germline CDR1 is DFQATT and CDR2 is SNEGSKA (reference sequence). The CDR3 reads CSAGGVTQYF. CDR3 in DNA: TGCAGTGCCGGGGGGGTTACGCAGTATTTT.

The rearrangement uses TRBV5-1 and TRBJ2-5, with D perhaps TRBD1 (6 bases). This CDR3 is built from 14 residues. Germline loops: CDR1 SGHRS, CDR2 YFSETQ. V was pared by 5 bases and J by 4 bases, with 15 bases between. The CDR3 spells CASRGETGRETQYF. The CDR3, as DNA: TGCGCCAGCAGGGGGGAGACAGGACGAGAGACCCAGTACTTC.

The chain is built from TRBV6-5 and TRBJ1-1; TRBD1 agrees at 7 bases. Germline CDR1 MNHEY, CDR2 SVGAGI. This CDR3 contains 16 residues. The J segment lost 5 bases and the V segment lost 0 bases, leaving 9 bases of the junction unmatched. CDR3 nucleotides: TGTGCCAGCAGTTACTCAGGGACAGATGGTGGGACTGAAGCTTTCTTT. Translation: CASSYSGTDGGTEAFF.

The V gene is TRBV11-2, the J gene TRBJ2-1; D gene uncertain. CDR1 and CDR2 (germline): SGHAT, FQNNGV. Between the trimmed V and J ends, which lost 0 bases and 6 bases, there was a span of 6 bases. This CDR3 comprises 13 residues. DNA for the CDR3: TGTGCCAGCAGCTTAGATACAGCCAATGAGCAGTTCTTC. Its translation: CASSLDTANEQFF. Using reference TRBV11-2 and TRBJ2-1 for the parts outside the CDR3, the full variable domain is EAGVAQSPRYKIIEKRQSVAFWCNPISGHATLYWYQQILGQGPKLLIQFQNNGVVDDSQLPKDRFSAERLKGVDSTLKIQPAKLEDSAVYLCASSLDTANEQFFGPGTRLTVL.

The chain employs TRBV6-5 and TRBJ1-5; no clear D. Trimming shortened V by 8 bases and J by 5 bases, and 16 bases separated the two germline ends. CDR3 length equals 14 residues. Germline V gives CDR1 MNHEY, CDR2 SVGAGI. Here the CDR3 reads CASGPRGRDQPQHF. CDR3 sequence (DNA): TGTGCCAGCGGTCCCCGGGGTCGGGATCAGCCCCAGCATTTT.

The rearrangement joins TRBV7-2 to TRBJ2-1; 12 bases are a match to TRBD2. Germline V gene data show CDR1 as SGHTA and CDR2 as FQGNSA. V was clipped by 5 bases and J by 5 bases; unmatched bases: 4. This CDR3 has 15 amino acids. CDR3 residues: CASSQTSGSDNEQFF. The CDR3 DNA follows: TGTGCCAGCAGCCAGACTAGCGGGAGCGACAATGAGCAGTTCTTC.

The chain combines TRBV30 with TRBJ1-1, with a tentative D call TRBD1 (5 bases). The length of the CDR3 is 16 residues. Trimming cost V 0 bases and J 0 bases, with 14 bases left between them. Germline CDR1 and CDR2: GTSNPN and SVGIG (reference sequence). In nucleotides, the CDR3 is TGTGCCTGGAGTGTACTCCGCGGCAGGGTGAACACTGAAGCTTTCTTT. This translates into CAWSVLRGRVNTEAFF.

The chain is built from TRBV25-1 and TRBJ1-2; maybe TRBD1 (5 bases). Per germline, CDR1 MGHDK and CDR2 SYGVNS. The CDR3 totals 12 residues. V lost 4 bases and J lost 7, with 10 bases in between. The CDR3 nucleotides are TGTGCCAGCAGTGCAGGGTTTAGTGGCTACACCTTC. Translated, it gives CASSAGFSGYTF.

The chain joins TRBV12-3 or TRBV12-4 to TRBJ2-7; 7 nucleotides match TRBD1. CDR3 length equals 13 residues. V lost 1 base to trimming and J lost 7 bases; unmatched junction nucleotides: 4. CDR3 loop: CASSLGPGGEQYF. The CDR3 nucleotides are TGTGCCAGCAGTTTAGGGCCAGGGGGTGAGCAGTACTTC.

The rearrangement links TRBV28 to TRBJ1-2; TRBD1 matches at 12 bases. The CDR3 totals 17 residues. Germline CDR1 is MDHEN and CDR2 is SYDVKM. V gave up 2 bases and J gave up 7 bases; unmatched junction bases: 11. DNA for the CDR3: TGTGCCAGCAGTTTACCAGGGACAGGGGGCTACCTAGGTGGCTACACCTTC. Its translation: CASSLPGTGGYLGGYTF.

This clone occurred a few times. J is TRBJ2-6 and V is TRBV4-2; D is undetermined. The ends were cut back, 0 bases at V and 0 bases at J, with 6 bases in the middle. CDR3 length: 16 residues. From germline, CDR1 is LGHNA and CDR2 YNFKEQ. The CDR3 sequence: CASSQDQNSGANVLTF. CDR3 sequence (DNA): TGTGCCAGCAGCCAAGACCAGAACTCTGGGGCCAACGTCCTGACTTTC.

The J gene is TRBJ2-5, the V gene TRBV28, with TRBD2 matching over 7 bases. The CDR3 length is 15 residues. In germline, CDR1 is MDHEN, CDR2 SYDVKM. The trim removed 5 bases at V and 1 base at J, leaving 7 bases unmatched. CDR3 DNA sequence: TGTGCCAGCAGTCCGGGGAGGGGCTTCCAAGAGACCCAGTACTTC. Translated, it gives CASSPGRGFQETQYF.

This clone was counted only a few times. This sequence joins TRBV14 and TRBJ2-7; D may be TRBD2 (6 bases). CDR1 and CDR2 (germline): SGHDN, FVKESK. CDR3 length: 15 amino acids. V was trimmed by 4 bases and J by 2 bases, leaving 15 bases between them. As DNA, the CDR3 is TGTGCCAGCAGCCCACTCGGGGCGGGGACCTACGAGCAGTACTTC. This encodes CASSPLGAGTYEQYF.

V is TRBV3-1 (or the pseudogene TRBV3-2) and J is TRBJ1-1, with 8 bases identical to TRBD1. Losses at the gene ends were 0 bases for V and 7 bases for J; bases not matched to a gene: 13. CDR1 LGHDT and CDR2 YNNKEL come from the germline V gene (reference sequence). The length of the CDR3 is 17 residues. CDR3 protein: CASSQDVLARGPGEAFF. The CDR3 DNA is TGTGCCAGCAGCCAAGATGTCCTGGCCAGGGGGCCGGGTGAAGCTTTCTTT.

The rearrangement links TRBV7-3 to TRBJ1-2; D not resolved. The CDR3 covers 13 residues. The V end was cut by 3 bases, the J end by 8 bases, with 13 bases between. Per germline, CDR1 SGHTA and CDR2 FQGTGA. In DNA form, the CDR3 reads TGTGCCAGCAGCTTCGGCCCGCTCGGGGGCTACACCTTC. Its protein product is CASSFGPLGGYTF. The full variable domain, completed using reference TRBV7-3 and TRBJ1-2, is GAGVSQTPSNKVTEKGKYVELRCDPISGHTALYWYRQSLGQGPEFLIYFQGTGAADDSGLPNDRFFAVRPEGSVSTLKIQRTERGDSAVYLCASSFGPLGGYTFGSGTRLTVV.

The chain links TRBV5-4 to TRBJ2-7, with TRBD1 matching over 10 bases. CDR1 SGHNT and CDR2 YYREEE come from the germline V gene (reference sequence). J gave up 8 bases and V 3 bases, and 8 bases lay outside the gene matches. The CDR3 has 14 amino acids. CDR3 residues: CASSSGTGEDKQYF. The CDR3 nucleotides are TGTGCCAGCAGCTCCGGGACAGGGGAGGACAAGCAGTACTTC.

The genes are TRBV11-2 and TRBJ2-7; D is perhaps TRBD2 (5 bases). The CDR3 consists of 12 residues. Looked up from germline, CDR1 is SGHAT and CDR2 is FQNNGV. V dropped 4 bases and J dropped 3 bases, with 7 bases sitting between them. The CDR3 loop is CASSSDYYEQYF. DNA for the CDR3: TGTGCCAGCAGCTCCGACTACTACGAGCAGTACTTC.